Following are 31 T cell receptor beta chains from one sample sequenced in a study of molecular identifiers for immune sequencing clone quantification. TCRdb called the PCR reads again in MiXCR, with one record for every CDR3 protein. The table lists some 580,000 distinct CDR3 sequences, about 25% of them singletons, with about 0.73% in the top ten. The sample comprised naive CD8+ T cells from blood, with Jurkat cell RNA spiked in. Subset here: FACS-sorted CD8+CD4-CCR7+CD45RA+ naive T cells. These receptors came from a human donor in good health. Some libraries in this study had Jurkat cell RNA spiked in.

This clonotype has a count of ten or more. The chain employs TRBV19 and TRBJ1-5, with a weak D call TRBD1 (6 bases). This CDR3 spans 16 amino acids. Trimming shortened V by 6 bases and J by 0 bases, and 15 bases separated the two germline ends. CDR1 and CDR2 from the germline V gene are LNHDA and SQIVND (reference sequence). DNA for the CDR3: TGTGCCAGTAGCCTTGAGGACAGCTATAGCAATCAGCCCCAGCATTTT. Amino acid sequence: CASSLEDSYSNQPQHF.

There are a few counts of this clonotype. CDR3 bases: TGTGCCAGCAGCAAATGGCCGGAAAGAAGCCTAAGGCACTCCTACAATGAGCAGTTCTTC. This codes for CASSKWPERSLRHSYNEQFF. The J gene is TRBJ2-1, the V gene TRBV21-1. TRBV21-1 is reported as a pseudogene. This CDR3 has 20 amino acids.

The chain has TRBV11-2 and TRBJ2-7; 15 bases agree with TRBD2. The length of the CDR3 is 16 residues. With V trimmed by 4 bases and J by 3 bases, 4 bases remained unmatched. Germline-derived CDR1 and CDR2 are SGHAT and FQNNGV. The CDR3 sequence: CASSWTSGGAGYEQYF. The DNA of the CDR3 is TGTGCCAGCAGCTGGACTAGCGGGGGGGCGGGCTACGAGCAGTACTTC.

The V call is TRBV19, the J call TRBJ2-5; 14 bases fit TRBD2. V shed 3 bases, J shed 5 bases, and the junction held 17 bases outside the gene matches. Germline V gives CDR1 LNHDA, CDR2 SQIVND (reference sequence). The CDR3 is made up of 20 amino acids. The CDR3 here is CASSIEGLAGGTPLSETQYF. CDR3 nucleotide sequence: TGTGCCAGTAGTATTGAAGGACTAGCGGGGGGTACACCGTTGTCGGAGACCCAGTACTTC. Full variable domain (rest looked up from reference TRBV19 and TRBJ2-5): DGGITQSPKYLFRKEGQNVTLSCEQNLNHDAMYWYRQDPGQGLRLIYYSQIVNDFQKGDIAEGYSVSREKKESFPLTVTSAQKNPTAFYLCASSIEGLAGGTPLSETQYFGPGTRLLVL.

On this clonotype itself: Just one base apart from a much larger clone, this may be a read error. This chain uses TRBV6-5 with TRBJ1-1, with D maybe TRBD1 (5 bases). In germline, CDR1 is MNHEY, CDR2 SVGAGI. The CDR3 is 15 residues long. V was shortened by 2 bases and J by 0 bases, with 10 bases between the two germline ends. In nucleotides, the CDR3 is TGTGCCAGCAGTTACGGCTGGGACCTGAACACTGAAGCTTTCTTT. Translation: CASSYGWDLNTEAFF.

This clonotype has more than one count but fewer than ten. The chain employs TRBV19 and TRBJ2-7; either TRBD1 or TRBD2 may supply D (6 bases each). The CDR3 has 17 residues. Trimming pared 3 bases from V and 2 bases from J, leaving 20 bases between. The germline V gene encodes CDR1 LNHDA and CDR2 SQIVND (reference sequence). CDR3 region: CASSISGQGWTAYEQYF. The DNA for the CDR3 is TGTGCCAGTAGTATCAGCGGGCAGGGGTGGACTGCCTACGAGCAGTACTTC.

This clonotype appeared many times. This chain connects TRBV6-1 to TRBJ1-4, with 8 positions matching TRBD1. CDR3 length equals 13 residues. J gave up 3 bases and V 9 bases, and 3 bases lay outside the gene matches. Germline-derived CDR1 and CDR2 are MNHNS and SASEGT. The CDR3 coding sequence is TGTGCCAGACCGGGACAGGCTAATGAAAAACTGTTTTTT. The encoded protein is CARPGQANEKLFF.

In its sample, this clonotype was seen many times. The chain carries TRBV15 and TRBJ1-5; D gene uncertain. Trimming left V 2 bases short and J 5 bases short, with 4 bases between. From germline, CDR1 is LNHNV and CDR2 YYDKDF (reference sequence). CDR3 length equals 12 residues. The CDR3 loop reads CATSRTDQPQHF. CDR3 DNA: TGTGCCACCAGCAGAACTGATCAGCCCCAGCATTTT.

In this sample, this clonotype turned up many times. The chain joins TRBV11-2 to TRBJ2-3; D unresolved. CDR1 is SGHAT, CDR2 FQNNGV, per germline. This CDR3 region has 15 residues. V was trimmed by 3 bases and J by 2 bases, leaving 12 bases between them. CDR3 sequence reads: CASSFLPRPTDTQYF. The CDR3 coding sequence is TGTGCCAGCAGCTTTCTCCCTAGACCCACAGATACGCAGTATTTT.

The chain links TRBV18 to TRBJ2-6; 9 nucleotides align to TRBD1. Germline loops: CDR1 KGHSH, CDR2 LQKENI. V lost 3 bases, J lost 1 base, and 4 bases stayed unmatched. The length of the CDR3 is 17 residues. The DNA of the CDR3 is TGTGCCAGCTCACCGGGACAGGGCAAGTCTGGGGCCAACGTCCTGACTTTC. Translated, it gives CASSPGQGKSGANVLTF.

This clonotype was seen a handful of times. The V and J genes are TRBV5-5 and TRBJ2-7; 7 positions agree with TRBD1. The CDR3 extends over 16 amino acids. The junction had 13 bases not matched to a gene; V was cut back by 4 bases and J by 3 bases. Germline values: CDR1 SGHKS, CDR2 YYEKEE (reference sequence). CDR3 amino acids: CASSPTLVQGFYEQYF. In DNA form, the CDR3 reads TGTGCCAGCAGCCCCACACTCGTACAGGGGTTCTACGAGCAGTACTTC.

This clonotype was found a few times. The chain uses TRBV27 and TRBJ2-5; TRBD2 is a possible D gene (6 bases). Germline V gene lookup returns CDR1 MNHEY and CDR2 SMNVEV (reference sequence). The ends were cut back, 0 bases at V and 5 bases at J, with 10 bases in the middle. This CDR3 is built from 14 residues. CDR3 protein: CASSLSEGWETQYF. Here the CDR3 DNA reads TGTGCCAGCAGTTTATCGGAGGGTTGGGAGACCCAGTACTTC.

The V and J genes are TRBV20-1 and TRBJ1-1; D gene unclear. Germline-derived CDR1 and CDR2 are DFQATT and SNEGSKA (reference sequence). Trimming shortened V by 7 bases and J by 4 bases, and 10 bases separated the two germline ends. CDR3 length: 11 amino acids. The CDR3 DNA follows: TGCAGTGAGCAGGTTGGCACTGAAGCTTTCTTT. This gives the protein CSEQVGTEAFF.

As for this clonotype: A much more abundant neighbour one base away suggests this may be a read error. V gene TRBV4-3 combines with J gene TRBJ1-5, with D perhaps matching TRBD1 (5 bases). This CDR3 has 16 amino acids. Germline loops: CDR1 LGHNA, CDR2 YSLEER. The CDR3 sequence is CASSQDWGTSNRPQHF. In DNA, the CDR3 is TGCGCCAGCAGCCAAGATTGGGGGACCAGCAATCGGCCCCAGCATTTT.

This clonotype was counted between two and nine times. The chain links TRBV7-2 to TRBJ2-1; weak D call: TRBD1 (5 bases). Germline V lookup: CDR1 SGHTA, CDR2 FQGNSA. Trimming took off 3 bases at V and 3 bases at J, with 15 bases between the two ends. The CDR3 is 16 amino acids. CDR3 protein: CASSLDQGVLYNEQFF. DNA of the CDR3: TGTGCCAGCAGCTTGGACCAAGGGGTCCTCTACAATGAGCAGTTCTTC.

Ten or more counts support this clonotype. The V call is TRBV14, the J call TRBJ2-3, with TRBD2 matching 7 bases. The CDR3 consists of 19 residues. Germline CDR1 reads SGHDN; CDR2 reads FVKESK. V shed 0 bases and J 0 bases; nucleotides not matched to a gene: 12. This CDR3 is CASSQDRLRLAASTDTQYF. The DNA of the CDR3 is TGTGCCAGCAGCCAAGATCGGCTAAGACTAGCAGCTAGCACAGATACGCAGTATTTT.

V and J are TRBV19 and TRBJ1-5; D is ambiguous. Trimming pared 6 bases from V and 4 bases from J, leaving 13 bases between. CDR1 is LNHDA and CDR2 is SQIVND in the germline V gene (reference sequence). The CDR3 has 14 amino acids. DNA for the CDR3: TGTGCCAGTAGCACAGCGACGGGGAATCAGCCCCAGCATTTT. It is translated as CASSTATGNQPQHF.

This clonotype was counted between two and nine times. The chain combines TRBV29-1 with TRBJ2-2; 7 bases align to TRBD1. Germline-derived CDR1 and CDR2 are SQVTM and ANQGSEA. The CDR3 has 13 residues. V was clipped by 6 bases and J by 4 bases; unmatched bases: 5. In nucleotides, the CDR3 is TGCAGCGTGACAGGGTGGGGCACCGGGGAGCTGTTTTTT. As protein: CSVTGWGTGELFF.

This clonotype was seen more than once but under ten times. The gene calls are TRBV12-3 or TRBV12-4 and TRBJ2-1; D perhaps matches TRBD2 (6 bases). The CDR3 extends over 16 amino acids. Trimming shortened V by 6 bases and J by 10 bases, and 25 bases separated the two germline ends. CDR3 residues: CASSHGGVAAGGEQFF. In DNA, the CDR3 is TGTGCCAGCAGCCACGGAGGGGTAGCGGCTGGGGGAGAGCAGTTCTTC.

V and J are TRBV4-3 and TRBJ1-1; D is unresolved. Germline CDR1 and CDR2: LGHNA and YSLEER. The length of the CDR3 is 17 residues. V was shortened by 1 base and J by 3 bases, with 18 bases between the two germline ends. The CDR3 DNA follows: TGCGCCAGCAGCCAAGTTGTTGGGAAAGAGGCACACACTGAAGCTTTCTTT. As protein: CASSQVVGKEAHTEAFF.

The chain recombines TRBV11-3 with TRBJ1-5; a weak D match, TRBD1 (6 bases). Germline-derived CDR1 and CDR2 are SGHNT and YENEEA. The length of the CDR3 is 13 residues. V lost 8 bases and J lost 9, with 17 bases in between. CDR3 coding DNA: TGTGCCAGCCGCCCCAGGGGTAGTGGGCCCCAGCATTTT. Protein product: CASRPRGSGPQHF.

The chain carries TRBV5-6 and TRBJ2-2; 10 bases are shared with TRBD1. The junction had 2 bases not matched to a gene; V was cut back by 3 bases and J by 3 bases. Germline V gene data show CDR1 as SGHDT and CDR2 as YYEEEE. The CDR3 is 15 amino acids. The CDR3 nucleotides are TGTGCCAGCAGCTGGGGGACAGGGGACACCGGGGAGCTGTTTTTT. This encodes CASSWGTGDTGELFF.

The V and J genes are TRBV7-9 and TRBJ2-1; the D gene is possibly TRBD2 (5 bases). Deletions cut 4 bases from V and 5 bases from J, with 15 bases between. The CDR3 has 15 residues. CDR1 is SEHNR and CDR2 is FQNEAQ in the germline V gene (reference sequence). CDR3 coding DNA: TGTGCCAGCAGCTATCCTAGCATTACCCACAATGAGCAGTTCTTC. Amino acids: CASSYPSITHNEQFF.

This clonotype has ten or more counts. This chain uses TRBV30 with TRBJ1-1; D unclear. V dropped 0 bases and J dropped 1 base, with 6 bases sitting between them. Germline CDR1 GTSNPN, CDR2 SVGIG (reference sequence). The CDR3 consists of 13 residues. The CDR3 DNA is TGTGCCTGGAGTGTACACCGGAACACTGAAGCTTTCTTT. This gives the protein CAWSVHRNTEAFF.

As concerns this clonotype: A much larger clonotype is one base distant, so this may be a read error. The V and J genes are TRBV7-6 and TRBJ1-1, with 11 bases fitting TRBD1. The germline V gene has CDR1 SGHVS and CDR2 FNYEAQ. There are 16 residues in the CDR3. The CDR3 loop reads CACSSRRTGGWTEAFF. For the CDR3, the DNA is TGTGCCTGCAGCTCAAGGAGGACAGGGGGCTGGACTGAAGCTTTCTTT. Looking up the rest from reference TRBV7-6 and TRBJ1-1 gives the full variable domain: GAGVSQSPRYKVTKRGQDVALRCDPISGHVSLYWYRQALGQGPEFLTYFNYEAQQDKSGLPNDRFSAERPEGSISTLTIQRTEQRDSAMYRCACSSRRTGGWTEAFFGQGTRLTVV.

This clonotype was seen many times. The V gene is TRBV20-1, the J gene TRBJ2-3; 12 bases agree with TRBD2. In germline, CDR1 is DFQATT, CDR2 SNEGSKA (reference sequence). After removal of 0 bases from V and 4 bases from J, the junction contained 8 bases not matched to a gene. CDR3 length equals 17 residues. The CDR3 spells CSARDPLTSGRSDTQYF. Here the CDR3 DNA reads TGCAGTGCTAGAGATCCCCTTACTAGCGGGAGGTCAGATACGCAGTATTTT.

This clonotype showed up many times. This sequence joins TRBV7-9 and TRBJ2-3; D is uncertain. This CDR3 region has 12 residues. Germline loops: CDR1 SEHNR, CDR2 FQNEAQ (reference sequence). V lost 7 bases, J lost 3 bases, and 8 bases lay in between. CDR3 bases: TGTGCCAGCACCGACTTTACAGATACGCAGTATTTT. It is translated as CASTDFTDTQYF.

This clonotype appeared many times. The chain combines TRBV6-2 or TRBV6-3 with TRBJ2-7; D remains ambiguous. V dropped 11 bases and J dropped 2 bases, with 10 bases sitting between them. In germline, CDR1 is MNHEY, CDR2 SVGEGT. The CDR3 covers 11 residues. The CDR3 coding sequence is TGTGCCGTCGCGGTTGCCTACGAGCAGTACTTC. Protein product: CAVAVAYEQYF.

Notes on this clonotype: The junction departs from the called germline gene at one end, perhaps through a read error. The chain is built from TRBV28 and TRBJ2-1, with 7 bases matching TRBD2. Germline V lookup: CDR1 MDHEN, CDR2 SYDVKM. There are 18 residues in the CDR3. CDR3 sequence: CASSLSPLRESSDNEQLF. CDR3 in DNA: TGTGCCAGCAGTTTAAGTCCCCTGCGGGAGAGCTCCGACAATGAGCAGCTCTTC.

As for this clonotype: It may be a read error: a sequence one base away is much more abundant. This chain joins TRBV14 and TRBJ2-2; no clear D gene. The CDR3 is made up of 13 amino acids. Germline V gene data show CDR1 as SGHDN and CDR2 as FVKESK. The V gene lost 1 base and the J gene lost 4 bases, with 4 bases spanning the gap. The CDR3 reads CASSQVCTGELFF. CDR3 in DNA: TGTGCCAGCAGCCAAGTGTGCACCGGGGAGCTGTTTTTT.

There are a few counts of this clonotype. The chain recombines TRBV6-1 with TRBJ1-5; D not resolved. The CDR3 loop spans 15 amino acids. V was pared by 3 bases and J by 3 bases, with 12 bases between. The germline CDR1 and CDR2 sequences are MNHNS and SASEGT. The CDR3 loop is CASSEQPSLNQPQHF. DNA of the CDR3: TGTGCCAGCAGTGAGCAACCCAGCCTCAATCAGCCCCAGCATTTT.